This T cell receptor (beta chain) was sequenced during a study of STAT5B mutations in CD4+ large granular lymphocyte leukemia. About the research overall: Healthy donors showed HLA-associated enrichment of the CDR3 'QG' motif.

Trimming took off 5 bases at V and 7 bases at J, with 15 bases between the two ends. CDR1 is LNHDA and CDR2 is SQIVND in the germline V gene (reference sequence). CDR3 length equals 13 residues. Produced via immunoSEQ multiplex PCR; TCRdb's table is partial and in-frame only. Of some 34,000 clones in the sample, 60% to 80% were seen once. This receptor was obtained from a human donor in good health. Material: CD4+ T cells from blood buffy coats. This chain uses TRBV19 with TRBJ2-7; TRBD2 is a possible D gene (5 bases). The CDR3 DNA reads TGTGCCAGTAGTCCAGAGGGAGCGCGGGAGCAGTACTTC. Its translation: CASSPEGAREQYF.